This TCR beta chain was documented in a study of blood T cell repertoires in COVID-19. Study summary: The United States, Italy and Spain were the sources of the acute and convalescent COVID-19 samples. T cells, B-cell-depleted T cells, or PBMCs provided the cDNA or gDNA that served as material.

Per the original methods: Estimation of nucleated cell counts relied on the amplification of reference gene primers. This table comes from immunoSEQ multiplex PCR, and its TCRdb copy is limited to in-frame clones, with some not included. V and J calls plus clone size are reproduced from that table; the DNA served to infer D and trimming. The sample has some 120,000 clones; around 82% are singletons. Sequenced: peripheral blood. This clonotype originated in a woman younger than 45 who had recovered from COVID-19.

CDR3 sequence reads: CASSLEAGGQYEQYF. The CDR3 DNA is TGCGCCAGCAGCTTGGAGGCAGGGGGCCAGTACGAGCAGTACTTC. V and J are TRBV5-1 and TRBJ2-7; TRBD1 agrees at 8 bases. Per germline, CDR1 SGHRS and CDR2 YFSETQ. Losses at the gene ends were 0 bases for V and 4 bases for J; bases not matched to a gene: 6. The CDR3 length is 15 residues.